The rows below give T cell receptor beta chains drawn from one sample of a study of T cell repertoires in ileal Crohn's disease. TCRdb's copy holds only in-frame clones and misses some; the assay was immunoSEQ multiplex PCR. The repertoire consists of some 7,000 clones, with 80% to 90% occurring once and the leading ten covering around 4.5%. The sample taken for sequencing was ileal tissue. These TCRs come from an adult with Crohn's disease. Both conserved end residues are part of each CDR3. Fields, in order: CDR3 length, V gene, J gene, D gene, clone size, CDR3 DNA, CDR3 protein. A D gene is named only where the DNA matches it firmly. Expanded clones get a size class; other rows say once, few or many, or leave the size out.

>13|TRBV28|TRBJ1-5|TRBD1|NA
TGTGCCAGCATGGGACAGGGGGAGCAGCCCCAGCATTTT
CASMGQGEQPQHF
>16|TRBV30|TRBJ2-1|TRBD2|NA
TGTGCCTGGAGTGTCTTTAGCGGGAATTCCTACAATGAGCAGTTCTTC
CAWSVFSGNSYNEQFF
>16|TRBV4-1|TRBJ1-1|NA|NA
TGCGCCAGCAGCCAAGGTTTGTCCCGCAGGGACACTGAAGCTTTCTTT
CASSQGLSRRDTEAFF
>13|TRBV6-1|TRBJ1-5|NA|once
TGTGCCAGCGTCTACAGACAGGATCAGCCCCAGCATTTT
CASVYRQDQPQHF
>13|TRBV25-1|TRBJ2-1|TRBD2|NA
TGTGCCAGCACGGCGGGAGGACGGAATGAGCAGTTCTTC
CASTAGGRNEQFF
>15|TRBV7-9|TRBJ1-1|NA|NA
TGTGCCAGCAGCTCCGCGACAGATTTGGGCACTGAAGCTTTCTTT
CASSSATDLGTEAFF
>15|TRBV6-4|TRBJ2-3|TRBD2|few
TGTGCCAGCAGTGACTCAGCGGGAGGCGCAGATACGCAGTATTTT
CASSDSAGGADTQYF
>13|TRBV4-1|TRBJ1-2|TRBD1|NA
TGCGCCAGCAGCAAACAGGGGAACTATGGCTACACCTTC
CASSKQGNYGYTF
>12|TRBV7-9|TRBJ1-1|NA|NA
TGTGCCAGCAGCTTAGCGTCGGGGGATGCTTTCTTT
CASSLASGDAFF
>15|TRBV6-5|TRBJ2-7|NA|NA
TGTGCCAGCAGTTACTCGAATAGGGGCTCCTACGAGCAGTACTTC
CASSYSNRGSYEQYF
>15|TRBV7-8|TRBJ2-1|NA|NA
TGTGCCAGCAGCTTGGTCGAGGGGGCCTACAATGAGCAGTTCTTC
CASSLVEGAYNEQFF
>15|TRBV14|TRBJ1-2|NA|NA
TGTGCCAGCAGCGAAAGAGGGACAACTAACTATGGCTACACCTTC
CASSERGTTNYGYTF
>13|TRBV11-2|TRBJ2-4|NA|NA
TGTGCCAGCAGCTTAGAGCCGGGAAACATTCAGTACTTC
CASSLEPGNIQYF
>15|TRBV7-9|TRBJ2-3|NA|NA
TGTGCCAGCAGCTCCACGGGACGCGGGGCAGATACGCAGTATTTT
CASSSTGRGADTQYF
>14|TRBV6-6|TRBJ2-7|TRBD1|NA
TGTGACAGCAGTTTTGCAGGGGGCTCCTACGAGCAGTACTTC
CDSSFAGGSYEQYF
>16|TRBV21-1|TRBJ2-7|NA|few
TGTGCCAGCAGCAAATGTCCTAGGGCGGGAGACTACGAGCAGTACTTC
CASSKCPRAGDYEQYF
>18|TRBV5-1|TRBJ2-1|TRBD2|few
TGCGCCAGCAGCGCAACCGTTGCCCGTAGCGGGCCTAGTAATGAGCAGTTCTTC
CASSATVARSGPSNEQFF
>15|TRBV5-4|TRBJ2-2|NA|NA
TGTGCCAGCAGCCCCGGGACAACGAACACCGGGGAGCTGTTTTTT
CASSPGTTNTGELFF
>14|TRBV7-3|TRBJ2-7|TRBD1|NA
TGTGCCAGCAGCGTAACAGGGGGCGCGGACGAGCAGTACTTC
CASSVTGGADEQYF
>15|TRBV5-4|TRBJ2-5|TRBD1|NA
TGTGCCAGCAGCTCCAGGACAGGCGCCCAAGAGACCCAGTACTTC
CASSSRTGAQETQYF
>16|TRBV2|TRBJ2-7|TRBD1|once
TGTGCCAGCAGTCAGTCTAGGGGGACAGCCTACTACGAGCAGTACTTC
CASSQSRGTAYYEQYF
>13|TRBV2|TRBJ1-1|NA|few
TGTGCCAGCACAGCGGGGTTTAACACTGAAGCTTTCTTT
CASTAGFNTEAFF
>14|TRBV18|TRBJ2-7|TRBD1|NA
TGTGCCAGCTCACCGGGGACAGGGAGTTACGAGCAGTACTTC
CASSPGTGSYEQYF
>13|TRBV7-9|TRBJ2-5|NA|NA
TGTGCCGGGAGGGGGTCGTACCAAGAGACCCAGTACTTC
CAGRGSYQETQYF
>15|TRBV5-4|TRBJ1-2|TRBD1|NA
TGTGCCAGCAGCTTGGGCGGACAGGGGCCTTATGGCTACACCTTC
CASSLGGQGPYGYTF
>14|TRBV6-1|TRBJ1-3|NA|NA
TGTGCCAGCACCCCCCGGGGGTGGGGAAACACCATATATTTT
CASTPRGWGNTIYF
>16|TRBV9|TRBJ2-1|NA|NA
TGTGCCAGCAGCGTAGTGGGGGGGGCCGCTTACAATGAGCAGTTCTTC
CASSVVGGAAYNEQFF